The 20 T cell receptor beta chains in this list originate from one sample, sequenced in a study of T cell repertoires in cytomegalovirus infection. TCRdb independently ran MiXCR on the reads; one entry per CDR3 protein. Among roughly 320,000 distinct CDR3 sequences listed, more than 8% were seen once. Input material: PBMCs. These receptors all stem from a human donor in good health (CMV status not recorded). Some clones in this sample may be carry-over from other donors' samples.

This clonotype was found once. The CDR3 DNA is TGTGCCAGCAGCCCTCTGAGATATGGCTACACCTTC. This codes for CASSPLRYGYTF. The chain has TRBV7-4 and TRBJ1-2, with D hard to call. The V gene lost 5 bases and the J gene lost 5 bases, with 9 bases spanning the gap. This CDR3 is 12 amino acids long. In germline, CDR1 is SGHVT, CDR2 SQSDAQ.

The chain links TRBV12-3 or TRBV12-4 to TRBJ2-7, with 8 positions matching TRBD1. The CDR3 length is 22 residues. V gave up 3 bases and J gave up 2 bases; unmatched junction bases: 27. The CDR3 sequence: CASSLGRGRSGRRSGMAYEQYF. In nucleotides, the CDR3 is TGTGCCAGCAGTTTGGGCAGGGGGCGCTCGGGGCGAAGGTCTGGAATGGCCTACGAGCAGTACTTC.

The J gene is TRBJ1-1, the V gene TRBV5-3, with a possible D match to TRBD1 (5 bases). TRBV5-3 is designated an ORF whose function remains uncertain. V gave up 8 bases and J gave up 0 bases, with 14 bases separating them. CDR3 length equals 14 residues. The CDR3 is CASRERNMNTEAFF. The CDR3 DNA reads TGTGCCAGCAGGGAGAGAAACATGAACACTGAAGCTTTCTTT.

This clonotype was seen many times. J is TRBJ2-1 and V is TRBV7-2; D gene unclear. V lost 1 base, J lost 3 bases, and 10 bases lay in between. The CDR3 covers 15 residues. Germline-derived CDR1 and CDR2 are SGHTA and FQGNSA. The CDR3 bases are TGTGCCAGCAGCTTAGTCCCTGGGGACTACAATGAGCAGTTCTTC. This codes for CASSLVPGDYNEQFF.

Many counts were recorded for this clonotype. For the CDR3, the DNA is TGTGCCAGCAGATACAGGGGGTCTGTCGGCTCCTATAATTCACCCCTCCACTTT. This sequence encodes CASRYRGSVGSYNSPLHF. This chain joins TRBV12-3 or TRBV12-4 and TRBJ1-6; TRBD1 matches 8 bases. The CDR3 has 18 amino acids. V lost 6 bases to trimming and J lost 0 bases; unmatched junction nucleotides: 10.

The sample holds many counts of this clonotype. The chain uses TRBV7-2 and TRBJ2-3; TRBD2 might be the D (6 bases). The CDR3 totals 13 residues. Germline-derived CDR1 and CDR2 are SGHTA and FQGNSA. Trimming stripped 5 bases from V and 11 bases from J, with 17 bases between. For the CDR3, the DNA is TGTGCCAGCAGCCCATATTTAGCGGTAGAGCAGTATTTT. Its translation: CASSPYLAVEQYF.

This clonotype occurred many times. The chain uses TRBV11-2 and TRBJ2-5, with 7 bases aligning to TRBD1. Germline values: CDR1 SGHAT, CDR2 FQNNGV. Losses at the gene ends were 6 bases for V and 3 bases for J; bases not matched to a gene: 7. The CDR3 spans 14 residues. The CDR3 loop is CASSSGTVKETQYF. The CDR3 DNA reads TGTGCCAGCAGTTCCGGGACAGTCAAAGAGACCCAGTACTTC.

This clonotype was observed a handful of times. This chain joins TRBV12-3 or TRBV12-4 and TRBJ2-2; the D is unclear. The CDR3 is 15 amino acids. Trimming stripped 1 base from V and 4 bases from J, with 10 bases between. The CDR3 region has the DNA TGTGCCAGCAGTTTAGTAGTCCCGAGCACCGGGGAGCTGTTTTTT. Its translation: CASSLVVPSTGELFF.

This clonotype was seen more than once but under ten times. For the CDR3, the DNA is TGTGCCAGCAGTTTCCCCTCTGGGGCCAACGTCCTGACTTTC. This translates into CASSFPSGANVLTF. The chain uses TRBV28 and TRBJ2-6; D not certain. Germline CDR1 is MDHEN and CDR2 is SYDVKM. Trimming stripped 3 bases from V and 0 bases from J, with 3 bases between. This CDR3 has 14 residues.

Many counts were recorded for this clonotype. The gene calls are TRBV6-6 and TRBJ2-1; no reliable D call. CDR3 length: 16 amino acids. From germline, CDR1 is MNHNY and CDR2 SVGAGI (reference sequence). Trimming took off 11 bases at V and 0 bases at J, with 20 bases between the two ends. The CDR3 bases are TGTGCCGCCCGTGAGCCAGCGAGTTTCTCCTACAATGAGCAGTTCTTC. Encoded protein: CAAREPASFSYNEQFF.

CDR3 region: CASRGTGTGQETQYF. The CDR3 region has the DNA TGTGCCAGCAGGGGGACCGGGACAGGCCAAGAGACCCAGTACTTC. The V call is TRBV6-2 or TRBV6-3, the J call TRBJ2-5; 8 bases agree with TRBD1. CDR3 length: 15 amino acids. J gave up 1 base and V 6 bases, and 7 bases lay outside the gene matches. CDR1 is MNHEY and CDR2 is SVGEGT in the germline V gene.

V gene TRBV15 combines with J gene TRBJ1-5, with 9 bases that match TRBD1. The germline CDR1 and CDR2 sequences are LNHNV and YYDKDF (reference sequence). CDR3 length: 12 residues. V was pared by 6 bases and J by 12 bases, with 6 bases of the junction left unmatched. CDR3 coding DNA: TGTGCCACCAGTAGCAACAGGGGGCACCAGCATTTT. Its protein product is CATSSNRGHQHF.

The V and J genes are TRBV6-2 or TRBV6-3 and TRBJ1-2, with 7 bases aligning to TRBD1. The V gene end was trimmed by 4 bases and the J gene end by 2 bases; junction bases not matched to a gene: 19. This CDR3 contains 19 residues. Germline V gene data show CDR1 as MNHEY and CDR2 as SVGEGT. CDR3 loop: CASSSYPPAGTVQNYGYTF. CDR3 nucleotide sequence: TGTGCCAGCAGTTCCTACCCACCCGCCGGGACAGTCCAAAACTATGGCTACACCTTC.

The sample holds many counts of this clonotype. This chain connects TRBV7-2 to TRBJ1-5, with a weak D call TRBD1 (5 bases). Germline assignment: CDR1 SGHTA and CDR2 FQGNSA. The CDR3 consists of 15 residues. Deletions cut 1 base from V and 3 bases from J, with 10 bases between. Here the CDR3 DNA reads TGTGCCAGCAGCTTAGTATCGGACAACAATCAGCCCCAGCATTTT. Translating gives CASSLVSDNNQPQHF.

This clonotype was counted between two and nine times. V usage is TRBV12-3 or TRBV12-4 and J usage is TRBJ1-1; D might be TRBD1 (6 bases). The length of the CDR3 is 14 residues. The ends were cut back, 2 bases at V and 8 bases at J, with 15 bases in the middle. The chain's CDR3 is CASSLKQAGAEAFF. The CDR3 DNA is TGTGCCAGCAGTTTAAAGCAGGCAGGGGCAGAAGCTTTCTTT.

This clonotype was counted at least ten times. The chain employs TRBV20-1 and TRBJ2-2, with TRBD2 identical over 8 bases. The CDR3 is 14 residues long. Losses at the gene ends were 3 bases for V and 5 bases for J; bases not matched to a gene: 5. Germline V gene lookup returns CDR1 DFQATT and CDR2 SNEGSKA (reference sequence). This CDR3 reads CSASQRERTGELFF. The CDR3 DNA reads TGCAGTGCTAGCCAGCGGGAGAGAACCGGGGAGCTGTTTTTT.

This clonotype was recorded a few times. V is TRBV4-3 and J is TRBJ1-6, with D unresolved. The germline V and J ends were trimmed by 0 bases and 4 bases, with 10 bases remaining between them. CDR1 is LGHNA and CDR2 is YSLEER in the germline V gene. This CDR3 is 16 amino acids long. CDR3 sequence reads: CASSQDGVGYNSPLHF. DNA of the CDR3: TGCGCCAGCAGCCAAGACGGGGTGGGGTATAATTCACCCCTCCACTTT.

This clonotype qualifies as medium-sized. CDR3 sequence: CASSFRQSSTDTQYF. The CDR3 DNA is TGTGCCAGCAGCTTCAGACAGTCTAGCACAGATACGCAGTATTTT. The chain couples TRBV7-8 to TRBJ2-3, with D possibly being TRBD1 (5 bases). V was cut by 3 bases and J by 0 bases, with 10 bases left in between. Germline V gene data show CDR1 as SGHVS and CDR2 as FQNEAQ. There are 15 residues in the CDR3.

This clonotype was seen more than once but under ten times. The V and J genes are TRBV6-2 or TRBV6-3 and TRBJ1-2; the D gene is possibly TRBD1 (6 bases). There are 13 residues in the CDR3. CDR1 and CDR2 from the germline V gene are MNHEY and SVGEGT. Trimming pared 2 bases from V and 6 bases from J, leaving 10 bases between. The chain's CDR3 is CASSYRTADGYTF. The CDR3 DNA follows: TGTGCCAGCAGTTACCGGACAGCGGATGGCTACACCTTC.

There are a few counts of this clonotype. The CDR3 is CASSYPSDRSSYQPQHF. In DNA, the CDR3 is TGTGCCAGCAGTTATCCTTCCGACAGAAGCTCCTATCAGCCCCAGCATTTT. The gene calls are TRBV6-2 or TRBV6-3 and TRBJ1-5, with D possibly matching TRBD1 (5 bases). Trimming removed 3 bases at V and 5 bases at J, with 20 bases between. Germline values: CDR1 MNHEY, CDR2 SVGEGT. The CDR3 extends over 17 amino acids.